This record looks at one TCR beta chain sequence and its context. The antigen remains unidentified. PCR involved 60 Vbeta and 13 Jbeta primers. Data came from immunoSEQ multiplex PCR; TCRdb stores just in-frame clones and leaves some out. The repertoire consists of about 190,000 clones, with roughly 87% occurring once and the leading ten covering more than 1%. The data are from a study of cytomegalovirus exposure and HLA in healthy donors. Germline V gene sequence: CDR1 MNHEY, CDR2 SMNVEV (reference sequence). The length of the CDR3 is 13 residues. The V end lost 2 bases, the J end lost 10 bases, and 12 bases lay between the germline ends. Study conclusions and caveats: As was reported, the HLA-A and HLA-B alleles of most subjects were accurately predicted from TCR beta sequences. Indistinguishable V segments, including TRBV6-2 and TRBV6-3, were excluded. The study recorded 150 to 200 TCR beta chains that were cytomegalovirus-associated. For most TCR beta V segments, an earlier analysis put the productive rate at about 87% or about 30% of the time.

Sequenced sample: PBMCs. This chain uses TRBV27 with TRBJ1-5; no clear D gene. The receptor was derived from a boy younger than 10 in good health and CMV-seronegative. As DNA, the CDR3 is TGTGCCAGCAGTTTAGGTTGGAGCAGACCCCAGCATTTT. Residues: CASSLGWSRPQHF.